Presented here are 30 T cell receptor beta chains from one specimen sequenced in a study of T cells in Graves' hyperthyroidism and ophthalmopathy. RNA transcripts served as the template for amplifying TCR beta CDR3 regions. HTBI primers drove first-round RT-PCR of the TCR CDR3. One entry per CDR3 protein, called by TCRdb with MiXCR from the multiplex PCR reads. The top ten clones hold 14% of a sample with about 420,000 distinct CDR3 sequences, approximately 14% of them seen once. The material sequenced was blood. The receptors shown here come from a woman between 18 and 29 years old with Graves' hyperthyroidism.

The CDR3 sequence is CATSTLAGENSYEQYF. CDR3 coding DNA: TGTGCCACCAGCACCTTAGCGGGGGAGAACTCCTACGAGCAGTACTTC. The chain recombines TRBV15 with TRBJ2-7, with TRBD2 matching over 9 bases. The germline V gene encodes CDR1 LNHNV and CDR2 YYDKDF (reference sequence). V trimming: 4 bases; J trimming: 0 bases; junction bases outside the gene matches: 7. CDR3 length: 16 amino acids. The complete variable domain, with remaining parts taken from reference TRBV15 and TRBJ2-7, reads DAMVIQNPRYQVTQFGKPVTLSCSQTLNHNVMYWYQQKSSQAPKLLFHYYDKDFNNEADTPDNFQSRRPNTSFCFLDIRSPGLGDTAMYLCATSTLAGENSYEQYFGPGTRLTVT.

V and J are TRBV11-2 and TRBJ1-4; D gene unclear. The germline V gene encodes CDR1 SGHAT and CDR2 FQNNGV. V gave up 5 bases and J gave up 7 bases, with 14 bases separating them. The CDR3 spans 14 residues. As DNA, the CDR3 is TGTGCCAGCAGCCTTATAAAGCAGCCTGAAAAACTGTTTTTT. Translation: CASSLIKQPEKLFF.

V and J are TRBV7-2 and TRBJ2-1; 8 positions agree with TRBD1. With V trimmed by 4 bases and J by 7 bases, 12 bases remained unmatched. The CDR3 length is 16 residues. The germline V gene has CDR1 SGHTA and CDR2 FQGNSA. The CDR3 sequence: CASSSFTGGKGNEQFF. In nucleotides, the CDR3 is TGTGCCAGCAGCTCGTTTACAGGGGGAAAGGGGAATGAGCAGTTCTTC.

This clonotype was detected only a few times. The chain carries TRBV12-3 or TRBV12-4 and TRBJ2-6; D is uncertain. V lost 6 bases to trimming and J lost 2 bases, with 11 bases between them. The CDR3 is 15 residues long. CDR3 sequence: CASSPQEAGANVLTF. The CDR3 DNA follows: TGTGCCAGCAGCCCCCAAGAGGCTGGGGCCAACGTCCTGACTTTC.

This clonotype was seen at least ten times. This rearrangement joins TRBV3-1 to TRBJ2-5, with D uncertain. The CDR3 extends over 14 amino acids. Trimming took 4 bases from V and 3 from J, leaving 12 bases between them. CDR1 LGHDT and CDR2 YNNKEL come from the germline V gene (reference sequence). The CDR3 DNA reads TGTGCCAGCAGCCCACAGAAGGGTAAAGAGACCCAGTACTTC. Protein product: CASSPQKGKETQYF.

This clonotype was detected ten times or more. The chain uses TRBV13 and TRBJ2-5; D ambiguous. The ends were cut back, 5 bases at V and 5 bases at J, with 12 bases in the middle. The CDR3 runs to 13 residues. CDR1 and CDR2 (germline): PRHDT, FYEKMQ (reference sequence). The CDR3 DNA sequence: TGTGCCAGCAGCACCCTACGCCCGGAGACCCAGTACTTC. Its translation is CASSTLRPETQYF.

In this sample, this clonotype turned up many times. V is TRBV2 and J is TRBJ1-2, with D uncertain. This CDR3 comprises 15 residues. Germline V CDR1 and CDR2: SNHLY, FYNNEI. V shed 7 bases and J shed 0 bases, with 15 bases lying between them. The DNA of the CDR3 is TGTGCCAGCATACTTTGGAAAACAGCTAACTATGGCTACACCTTC. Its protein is CASILWKTANYGYTF.

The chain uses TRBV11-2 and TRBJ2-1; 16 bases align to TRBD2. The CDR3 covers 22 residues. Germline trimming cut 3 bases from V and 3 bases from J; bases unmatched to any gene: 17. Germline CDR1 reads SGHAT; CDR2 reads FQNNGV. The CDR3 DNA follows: TGTGCCAGCAGCTTTATCCCTTATAGGGGACTAGCGGGAGGGGTAGACTACAATGAGCAGTTCTTC. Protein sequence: CASSFIPYRGLAGGVDYNEQFF.

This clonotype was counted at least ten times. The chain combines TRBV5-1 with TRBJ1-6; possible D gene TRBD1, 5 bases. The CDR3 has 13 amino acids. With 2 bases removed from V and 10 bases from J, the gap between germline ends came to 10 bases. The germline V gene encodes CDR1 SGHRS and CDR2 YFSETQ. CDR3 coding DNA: TGCGCCAGCAGCTTCGGGGGGACCTCACCCCTCCACTTT. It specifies CASSFGGTSPLHF.

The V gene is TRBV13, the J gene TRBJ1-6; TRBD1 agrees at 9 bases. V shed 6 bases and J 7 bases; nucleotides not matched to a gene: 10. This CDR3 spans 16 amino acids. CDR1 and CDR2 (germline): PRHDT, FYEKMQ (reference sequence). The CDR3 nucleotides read TGTGCCAGCAGTAGTACAGGGGGCGCCCAGAATTCACCCCTCCACTTT. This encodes CASSSTGGAQNSPLHF.

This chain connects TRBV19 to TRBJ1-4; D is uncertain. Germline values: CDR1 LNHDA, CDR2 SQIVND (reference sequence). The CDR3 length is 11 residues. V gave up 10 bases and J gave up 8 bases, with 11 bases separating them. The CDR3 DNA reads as TGTGCCACCCTCTGGAAGGAAAAACTGTTTTTT. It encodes CATLWKEKLFF. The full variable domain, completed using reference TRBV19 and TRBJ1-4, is DGGITQSPKYLFRKEGQNVTLSCEQNLNHDAMYWYRQDPGQGLRLIYYSQIVNDFQKGDIAEGYSVSREKKESFPLTVTSAQKNPTAFYLCATLWKEKLFFGSGTQLSVL.

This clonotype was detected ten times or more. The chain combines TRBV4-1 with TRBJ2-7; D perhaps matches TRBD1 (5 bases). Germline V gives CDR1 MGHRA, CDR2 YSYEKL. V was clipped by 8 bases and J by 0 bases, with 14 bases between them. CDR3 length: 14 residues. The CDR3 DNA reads TGCGCCAGCGCAGCAGGGCAAGGCTCCTACGAGCAGTACTTC. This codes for CASAAGQGSYEQYF.

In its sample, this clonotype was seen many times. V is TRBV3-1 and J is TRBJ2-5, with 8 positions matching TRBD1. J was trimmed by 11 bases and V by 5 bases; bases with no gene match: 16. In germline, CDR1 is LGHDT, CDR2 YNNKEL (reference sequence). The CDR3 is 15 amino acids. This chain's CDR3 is CASSDSPGQAISQYF. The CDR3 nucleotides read TGTGCCAGCAGCGACAGCCCGGGACAGGCTATTTCTCAGTACTTC.

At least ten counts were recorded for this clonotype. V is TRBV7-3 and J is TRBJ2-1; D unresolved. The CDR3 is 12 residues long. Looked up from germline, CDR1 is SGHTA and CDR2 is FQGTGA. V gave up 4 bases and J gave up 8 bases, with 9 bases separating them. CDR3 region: CASSSPFDEQFF. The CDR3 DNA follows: TGTGCCAGCAGCTCACCCTTCGATGAGCAGTTCTTC.

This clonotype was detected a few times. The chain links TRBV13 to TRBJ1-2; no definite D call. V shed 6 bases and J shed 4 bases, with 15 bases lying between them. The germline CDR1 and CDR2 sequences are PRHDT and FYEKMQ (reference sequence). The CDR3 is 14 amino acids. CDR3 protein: CASSPGRAGYGYTF. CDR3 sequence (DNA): TGTGCCAGCAGTCCTGGGCGGGCGGGCTATGGCTACACCTTC.

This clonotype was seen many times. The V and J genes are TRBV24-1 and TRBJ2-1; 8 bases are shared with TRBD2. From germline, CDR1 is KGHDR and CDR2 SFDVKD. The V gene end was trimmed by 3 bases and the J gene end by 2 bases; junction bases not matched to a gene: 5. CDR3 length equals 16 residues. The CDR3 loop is CATSDPRAGAYNEQFF. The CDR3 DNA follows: TGTGCCACCAGTGATCCCCGAGCGGGGGCCTACAATGAGCAGTTCTTC.

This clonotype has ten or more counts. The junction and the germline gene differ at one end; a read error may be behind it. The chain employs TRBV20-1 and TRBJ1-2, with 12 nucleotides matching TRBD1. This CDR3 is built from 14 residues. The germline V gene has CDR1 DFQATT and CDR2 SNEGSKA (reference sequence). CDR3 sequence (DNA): TGCAGTGCCAGAGGGACAGGGGGCGAGAATGGCTACACCTTC. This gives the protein CSARGTGGENGYTF.

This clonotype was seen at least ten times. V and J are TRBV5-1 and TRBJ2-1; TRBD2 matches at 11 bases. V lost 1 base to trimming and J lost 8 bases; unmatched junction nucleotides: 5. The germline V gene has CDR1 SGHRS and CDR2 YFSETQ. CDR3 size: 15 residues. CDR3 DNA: TGCGCCAGCAGCTTGTTCTTAGCGGGGGGGCATGAGCAGTTCTTC. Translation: CASSLFLAGGHEQFF.

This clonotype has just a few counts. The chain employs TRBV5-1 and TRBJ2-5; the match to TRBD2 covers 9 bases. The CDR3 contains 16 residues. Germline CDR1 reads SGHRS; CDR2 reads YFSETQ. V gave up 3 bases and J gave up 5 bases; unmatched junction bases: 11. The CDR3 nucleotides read TGCGCCAGCAGCTCCGGACTAGCGTATCCGGGGGAGACCCAGTACTTC. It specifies CASSSGLAYPGETQYF.

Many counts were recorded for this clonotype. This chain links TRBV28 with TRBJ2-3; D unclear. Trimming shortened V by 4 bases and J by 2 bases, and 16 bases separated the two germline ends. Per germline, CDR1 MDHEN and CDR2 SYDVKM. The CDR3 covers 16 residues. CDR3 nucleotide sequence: TGTGCCAGCAGTTGCTGGGTTTCCCTATCCACAGATACGCAGTATTTT. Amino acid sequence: CASSCWVSLSTDTQYF.

CDR3 protein: CASSPSPRLTGGYGYTF. As DNA, the CDR3 is TGTGCCAGCAGTCCCTCTCCCCGACTCACAGGGGGGTATGGCTACACCTTC. The chain joins TRBV12-3 or TRBV12-4 to TRBJ1-2; 8 nucleotides line up with TRBD1. The CDR3 is 17 amino acids. V lost 5 bases and J lost 5; bases outside the gene matches: 16.

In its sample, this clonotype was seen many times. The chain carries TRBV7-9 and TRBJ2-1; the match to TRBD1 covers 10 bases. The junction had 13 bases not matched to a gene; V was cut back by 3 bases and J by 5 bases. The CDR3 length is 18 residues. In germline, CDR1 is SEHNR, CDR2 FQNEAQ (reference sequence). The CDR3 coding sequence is TGTGCCAGCAGCTTGAGAGCCTCTGGGACAGGGGCAAACAATGAGCAGTTCTTC. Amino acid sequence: CASSLRASGTGANNEQFF.

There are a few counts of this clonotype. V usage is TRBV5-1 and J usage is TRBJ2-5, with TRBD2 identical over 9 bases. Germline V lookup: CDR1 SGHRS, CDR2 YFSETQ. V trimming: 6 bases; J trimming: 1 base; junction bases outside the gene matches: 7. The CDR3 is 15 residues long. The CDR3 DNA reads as TGCGCCAGCACGGGTTTAGCGGGAGCCCAAGAGACCCAGTACTTC. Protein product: CASTGLAGAQETQYF.

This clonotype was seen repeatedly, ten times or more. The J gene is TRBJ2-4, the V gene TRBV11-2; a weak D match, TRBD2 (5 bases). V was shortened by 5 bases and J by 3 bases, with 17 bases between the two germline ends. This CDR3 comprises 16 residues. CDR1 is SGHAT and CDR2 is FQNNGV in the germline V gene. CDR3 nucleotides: TGTGCCAGCAGCCCCGGACTCCCGTCGATCAAAAACATTCAGTACTTC. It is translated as CASSPGLPSIKNIQYF.

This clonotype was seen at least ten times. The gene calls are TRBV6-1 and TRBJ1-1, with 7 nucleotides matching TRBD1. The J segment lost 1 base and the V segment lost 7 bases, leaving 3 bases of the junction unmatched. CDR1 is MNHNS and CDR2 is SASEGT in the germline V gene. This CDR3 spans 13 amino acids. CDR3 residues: CASTWTGNTEAFF. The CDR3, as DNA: TGTGCCAGCACCTGGACAGGGAACACTGAAGCTTTCTTT.

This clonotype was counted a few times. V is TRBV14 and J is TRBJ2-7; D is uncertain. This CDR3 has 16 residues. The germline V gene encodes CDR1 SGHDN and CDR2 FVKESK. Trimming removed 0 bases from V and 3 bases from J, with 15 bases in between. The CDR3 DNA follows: TGTGCCAGCAGCCAAGATCCGACTGAGCCTTACTACGAGCAGTACTTC. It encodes CASSQDPTEPYYEQYF.

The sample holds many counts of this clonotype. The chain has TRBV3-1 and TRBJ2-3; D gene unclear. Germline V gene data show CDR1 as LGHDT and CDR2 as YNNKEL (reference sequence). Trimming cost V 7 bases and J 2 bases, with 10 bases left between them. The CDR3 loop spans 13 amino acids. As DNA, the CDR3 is TGTGCCAGCATTCAGGCAGACACAGATACGCAGTATTTT. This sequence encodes CASIQADTDTQYF.

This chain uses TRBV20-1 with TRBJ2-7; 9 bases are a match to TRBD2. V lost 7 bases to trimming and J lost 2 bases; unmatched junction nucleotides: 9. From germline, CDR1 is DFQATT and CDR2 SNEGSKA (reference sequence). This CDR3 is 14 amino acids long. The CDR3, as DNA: TGCAGTGTTAAGGGGCTAGCGGGAACCTACGAGCAGTACTTC. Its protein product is CSVKGLAGTYEQYF.

The CDR3 protein is CASSEWVGNEQFF. The CDR3 DNA is TGTGCCAGCAGTGAATGGGTAGGCAATGAGCAGTTCTTC. The V gene is TRBV25-1, the J gene TRBJ2-1; no clear D. The ends were cut back, 1 base at V and 6 bases at J, with 7 bases in the middle. CDR1 is MGHDK, CDR2 SYGVNS, per germline. CDR3 length: 13 amino acids.

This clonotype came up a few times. Here the CDR3 reads CASSYGGYNEQFF. Written as DNA, the CDR3 is TGTGCCAGCAGTTACGGGGGTTACAATGAGCAGTTCTTC. The chain recombines TRBV12-3 or TRBV12-4 with TRBJ2-1; tentatively, D is TRBD2 (6 bases). This CDR3 region has 13 residues. Trimming took 4 bases from V and 4 from J, leaving 8 bases between them.